This T cell receptor beta chain came from a study of cytomegalovirus exposure and HLA in healthy donors. Study background: Unique TCR beta sequences numbering approximately 120 million came from some 200 million T cells in an earlier analysis.

This CDR3 is 11 amino acids long. Trimming cost V 3 bases and J 3 bases, with 2 bases left between them. Looked up from germline, CDR1 is SGHDN and CDR2 is FVKESK. The PCR employed 60 Vbeta primers together with 13 Jbeta primers. Only in-frame clones appear in the TCRdb table, and some are missing; sequencing was by immunoSEQ multiplex PCR. The table has some 190,000 clones, more than 75% seen once. Everyone who donated was a healthy bone marrow donor. The receptor was isolated from a woman aged 45-59 years in good health and CMV-seronegative. The chain combines TRBV14 with TRBJ2-5; D ambiguous. Material: PBMCs. CDR3 DNA sequence: TGTGCCAGCAGCCACGAAGAGACCCAGTACTTC. It specifies CASSHEETQYF.